This TCR beta chain was obtained from a study of blood T cell repertoires in COVID-19. Study processing details: Counts of nucleated cells, estimated from reference gene primer amplification, were obtained. TCRdb's table, derived via immunoSEQ multiplex PCR, lists solely in-frame clones and lacks some. V, J and clone size reflect that table, while D and trimming were determined from the DNA. In the table there are about 250,000 clones, around 86% of which are singletons. Germline CDR1 MNHEY, CDR2 SMNVEV (reference sequence). After removal of 5 bases from V and 6 bases from J, the junction contained 6 bases not matched to a gene. The CDR3 has 14 residues.

Sequences were obtained from peripheral blood. The source is a woman aged 80 or over with COVID-19, enrolled during active disease. The J gene is TRBJ1-5, the V gene TRBV27; TRBD1 aligns across 8 bases. DNA for the CDR3: TGTGCCAGCAGTGACAGGGGCCCCGGTCAGCCCCAGCATTTT. This sequence encodes CASSDRGPGQPQHF.